This TCR beta chain was recovered during a study of response to subunit inactivated influenza vaccine. Study conclusions and caveats: That few new T cells are recruited by each seasonal influenza vaccination was the authors' suggestion.

About this clonotype itself: Its matching antigen is unknown.

MiXCR, run by TCRdb on the RT-PCR reads, gives a single entry per CDR3 protein. The repertoire holds some 500,000 distinct CDR3 sequences, with around 25% as singletons. The CDR3 spans 13 residues. V was trimmed by 7 bases and J by 4 bases, leaving 12 bases between them. The germline gives CDR1 SNHLY, CDR2 FYNNEI. The sequence came from a man between 45 and 60 years old who received an inactivated influenza vaccine. The gene calls are TRBV2 and TRBJ2-3; D perhaps matches TRBD1 (5 bases). The material sequenced was CD4+ T cells sorted from PBMCs, taken around 5 days after vaccination. The CDR3 nucleotides are TGTGCCAGCACGACAGCGAGCCCAGATACGCAGTATTTT. This encodes CASTTASPDTQYF.